A selection of T cell receptor beta chains follows, all from one sample in a study of cytomegalovirus exposure and HLA in healthy donors. Repertoires were generated with immunoSEQ multiplex PCR, while TCRdb's copy carries only in-frame clones and drops some. The data hold roughly 76,000 clones, with 65% to 80% observed a single time. Sequencing input: PBMCs. Receptors were obtained from a man aged 30 to 39 in good health and CMV-seronegative. CDR3s include the opening cysteine and the closing phenylalanine or tryptophan. Fields, in order: CDR3 protein, V gene, clone size. Only some rows state a clone size, as once, few, many or a class for expanded clones.

CASSPPRNVFQETQYF	TRBV18	NA
CASSYSPQGPGGELFF	TRBV6-5	NA
CASSQDRGQRETQYF	TRBV4-3	NA
CASSLAPDQPQHF	TRBV7-2	NA
CAVSQGQGGQTQYF	TRBV7-6	NA
CASSRAGTGYYGYTF	TRBV5-4	NA
CASSLGVGGRYEQYF	TRBV7-7	NA
CASSFSRDSARETQYF	TRBV27	NA
CASSLVGRGGAGGYTF	TRBV5-4	NA
CAIGDGYGYTF	TRBV7-9	NA
CASSPRGSSGANVLTF	TRBV7-8	NA
CASSGLLTSEAFF	TRBV25-1	NA
CASSRTGGATNEKLFF	TRBV5-1	NA
CAISDRTSGGLLTDTQYF	TRBV10-3	once
CASSNTGNTEAFF	TRBV6-1	NA
CASSHRVGDEQFF	TRBV4-3	NA
CASSYIPGAKNIQYF	TRBV11-3	NA
CASSSPSGLGTGELFF	TRBV13	NA
CASNSNSFPYEQYF	TRBV28	NA
CATSRGQIWNEAFF	TRBV15	once
CASSRASENTQYF	TRBV27	NA
CASSFLDRGFYEQYF	TRBV7-9	NA
CASRPAGTGAYEQYF	TRBV19	NA
CASSQYWGHQPQHF	TRBV23-1	few
CASSLSGTGTGGYTF	TRBV27	NA
CASSVAGNTEAFF	TRBV28	NA
CASSSANSHNEQFF	TRBV7-9	once
CASEQSNYGYTF	TRBV2	NA
CASSLRQGRDEKLFF	TRBV18	NA